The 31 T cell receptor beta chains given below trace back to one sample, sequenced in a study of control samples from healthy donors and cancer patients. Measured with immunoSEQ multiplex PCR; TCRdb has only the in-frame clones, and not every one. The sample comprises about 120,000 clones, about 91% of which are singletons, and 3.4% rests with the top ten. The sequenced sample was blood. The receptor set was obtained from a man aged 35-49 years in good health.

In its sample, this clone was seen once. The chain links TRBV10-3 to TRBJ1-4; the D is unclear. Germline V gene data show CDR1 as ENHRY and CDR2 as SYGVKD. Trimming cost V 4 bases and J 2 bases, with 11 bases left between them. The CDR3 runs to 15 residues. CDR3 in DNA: TGTGCCATCAGTGGGCACCCGGGCACTAATGAAAAACTGTTTTTT. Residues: CAISGHPGTNEKLFF.

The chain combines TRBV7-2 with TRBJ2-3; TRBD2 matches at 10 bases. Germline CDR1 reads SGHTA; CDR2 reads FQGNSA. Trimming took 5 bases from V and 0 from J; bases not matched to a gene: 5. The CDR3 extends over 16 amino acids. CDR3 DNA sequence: TGTGCCAGCAGCGCTACTAGCGGGGTTAGCACAGATACGCAGTATTTT. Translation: CASSATSGVSTDTQYF.

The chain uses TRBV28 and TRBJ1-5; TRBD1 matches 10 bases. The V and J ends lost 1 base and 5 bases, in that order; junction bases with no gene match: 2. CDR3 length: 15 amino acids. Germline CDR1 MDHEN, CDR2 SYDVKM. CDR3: CASSLLGTGDQPQHF. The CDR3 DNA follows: TGTGCCAGCAGTTTATTAGGGACAGGGGATCAGCCCCAGCATTTT.

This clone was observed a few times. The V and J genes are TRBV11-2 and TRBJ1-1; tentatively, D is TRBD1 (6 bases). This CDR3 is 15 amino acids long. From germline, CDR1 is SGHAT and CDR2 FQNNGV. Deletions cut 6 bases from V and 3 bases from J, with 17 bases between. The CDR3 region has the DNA TGTGCCAGCAGATCCGGCCAGGGGTGGGACACTGAAGCTTTCTTT. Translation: CASRSGQGWDTEAFF.

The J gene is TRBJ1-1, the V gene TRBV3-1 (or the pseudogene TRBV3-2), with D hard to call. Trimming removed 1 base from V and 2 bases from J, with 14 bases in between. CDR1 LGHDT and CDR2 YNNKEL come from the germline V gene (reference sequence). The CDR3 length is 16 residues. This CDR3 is CASSQGEGQKNTEAFF. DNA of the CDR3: TGTGCCAGCAGCCAAGGAGAAGGCCAAAAAAACACTGAAGCTTTCTTT.

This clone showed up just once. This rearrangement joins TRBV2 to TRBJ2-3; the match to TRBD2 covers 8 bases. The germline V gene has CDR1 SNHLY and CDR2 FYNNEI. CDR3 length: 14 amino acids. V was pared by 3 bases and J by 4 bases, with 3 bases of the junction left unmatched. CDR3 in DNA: TGTGCCAGCAGTGACGCGGGGGGCTCAGATACGCAGTATTTT. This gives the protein CASSDAGGSDTQYF.

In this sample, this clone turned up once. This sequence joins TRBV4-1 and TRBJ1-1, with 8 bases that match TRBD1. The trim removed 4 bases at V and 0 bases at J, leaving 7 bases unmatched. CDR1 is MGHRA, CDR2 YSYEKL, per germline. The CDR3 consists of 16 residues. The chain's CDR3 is CASSRGTGRMNTEAFF. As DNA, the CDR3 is TGCGCCAGCAGCCGCGGGACAGGTCGTATGAACACTGAAGCTTTCTTT.

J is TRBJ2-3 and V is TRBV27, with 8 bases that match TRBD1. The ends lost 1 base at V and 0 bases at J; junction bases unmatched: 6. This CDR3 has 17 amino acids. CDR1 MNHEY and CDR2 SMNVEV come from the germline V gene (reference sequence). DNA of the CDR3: TGTGCCAGCAGTTTATTTACAGGGGGAGTTAGCACAGATACGCAGTATTTT. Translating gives CASSLFTGGVSTDTQYF.

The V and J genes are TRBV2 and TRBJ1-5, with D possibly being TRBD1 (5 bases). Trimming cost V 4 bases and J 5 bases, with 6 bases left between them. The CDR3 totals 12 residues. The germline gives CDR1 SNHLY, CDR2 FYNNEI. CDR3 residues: CASSARDQPQHF. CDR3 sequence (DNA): TGTGCCAGCAGTGCCAGGGATCAGCCCCAGCATTTT. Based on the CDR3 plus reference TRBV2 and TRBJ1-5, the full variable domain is EPEVTQTPSHQVTQMGQEVILRCVPISNHLYFYWYRQILGQKVEFLVSFYNNEISEKSEIFDDQFSVERPDGSNFTLKIRSTKLEDSAMYFCASSARDQPQHFGDGTRLSIL.

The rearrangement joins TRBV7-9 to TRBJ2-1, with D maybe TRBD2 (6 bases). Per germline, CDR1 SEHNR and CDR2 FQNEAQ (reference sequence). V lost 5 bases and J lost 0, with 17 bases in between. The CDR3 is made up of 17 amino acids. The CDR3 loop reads CASSPGTYTSSYNEQFF. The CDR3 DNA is TGTGCCAGCAGCCCGGGGACTTATACGAGCTCCTACAATGAGCAGTTCTTC.

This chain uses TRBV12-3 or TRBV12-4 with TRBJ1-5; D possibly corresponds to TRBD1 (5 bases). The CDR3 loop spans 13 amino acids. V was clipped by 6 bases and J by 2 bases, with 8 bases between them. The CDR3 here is CASRGEGNQPQHF. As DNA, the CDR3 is TGTGCCAGCAGGGGGGAAGGCAATCAGCCCCAGCATTTT.

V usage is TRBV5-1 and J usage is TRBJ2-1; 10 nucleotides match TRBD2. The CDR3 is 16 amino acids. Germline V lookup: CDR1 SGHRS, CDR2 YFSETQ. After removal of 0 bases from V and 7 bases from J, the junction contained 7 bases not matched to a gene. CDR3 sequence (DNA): TGCGCCAGCAGCTTGGGTTCTAGCGGGGGAGCGAATGAGCAGTTCTTC. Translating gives CASSLGSSGGANEQFF.

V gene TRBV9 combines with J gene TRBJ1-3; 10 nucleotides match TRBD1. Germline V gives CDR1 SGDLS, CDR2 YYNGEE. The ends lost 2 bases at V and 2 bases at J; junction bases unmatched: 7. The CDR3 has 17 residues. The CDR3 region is CASSVDRGRSAGNTIYF. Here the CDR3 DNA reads TGTGCCAGCAGCGTTGACAGGGGGCGAAGCGCTGGAAACACCATATATTTT. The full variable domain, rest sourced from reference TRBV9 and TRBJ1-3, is DSGVTQTPKHLITATGQRVTLRCSPRSGDLSVYWYQQSLDQGLQFLIQYYNGEERAKGNILERFSAQQFPDLHSELNLSSLELGDSALYFCASSVDRGRSAGNTIYFGEGSWLTVV.

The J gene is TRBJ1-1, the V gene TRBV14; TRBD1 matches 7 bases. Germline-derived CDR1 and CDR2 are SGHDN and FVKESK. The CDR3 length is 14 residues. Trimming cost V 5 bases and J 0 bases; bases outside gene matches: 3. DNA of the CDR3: TGTGCCAGCAGCTTGGGACAGATGAACACTGAAGCTTTCTTT. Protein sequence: CASSLGQMNTEAFF.

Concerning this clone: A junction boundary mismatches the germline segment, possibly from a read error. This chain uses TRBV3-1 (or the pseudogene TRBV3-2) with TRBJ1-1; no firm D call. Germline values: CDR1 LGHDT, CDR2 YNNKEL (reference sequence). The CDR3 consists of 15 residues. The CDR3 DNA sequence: TGTGCCGGCAGCCAAGATCCGGGGTTTGGCACTGAAGCTTTCTTT. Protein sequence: CAGSQDPGFGTEAFF.

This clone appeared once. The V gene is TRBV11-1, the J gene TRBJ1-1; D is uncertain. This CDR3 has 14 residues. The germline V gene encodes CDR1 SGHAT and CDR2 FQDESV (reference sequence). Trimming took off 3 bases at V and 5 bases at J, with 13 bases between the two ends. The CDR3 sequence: CASSFRASTTEAFF. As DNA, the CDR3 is TGTGCCAGCAGCTTCCGGGCCTCTACAACTGAAGCTTTCTTT.

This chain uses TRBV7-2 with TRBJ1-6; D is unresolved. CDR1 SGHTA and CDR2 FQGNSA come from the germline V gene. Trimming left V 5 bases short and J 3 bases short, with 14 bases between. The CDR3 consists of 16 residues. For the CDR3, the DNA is TGTGCCAGCAGCATTGACACGGCCCTCTATAATTCACCCCTCCACTTT. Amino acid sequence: CASSIDTALYNSPLHF.

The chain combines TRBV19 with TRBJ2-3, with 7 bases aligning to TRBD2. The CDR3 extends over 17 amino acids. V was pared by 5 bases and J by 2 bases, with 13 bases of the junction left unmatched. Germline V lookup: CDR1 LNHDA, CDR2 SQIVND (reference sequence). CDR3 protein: CASSPDPGGFNTDTQYF. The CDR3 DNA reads TGTGCCAGTAGTCCCGACCCCGGGGGGTTTAACACAGATACGCAGTATTTT.

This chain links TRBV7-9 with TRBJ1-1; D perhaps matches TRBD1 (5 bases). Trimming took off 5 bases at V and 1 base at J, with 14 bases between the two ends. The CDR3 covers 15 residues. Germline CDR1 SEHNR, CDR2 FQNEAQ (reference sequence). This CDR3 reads CASSETREWNTEAFF. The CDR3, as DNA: TGTGCCAGCAGCGAAACCAGGGAATGGAACACTGAAGCTTTCTTT.

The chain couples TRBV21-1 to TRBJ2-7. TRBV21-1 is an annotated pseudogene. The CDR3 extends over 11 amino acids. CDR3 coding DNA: TGTGCCAGCAGCAAAGAGGTCGAGCAGTACTTC. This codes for CASSKEVEQYF.

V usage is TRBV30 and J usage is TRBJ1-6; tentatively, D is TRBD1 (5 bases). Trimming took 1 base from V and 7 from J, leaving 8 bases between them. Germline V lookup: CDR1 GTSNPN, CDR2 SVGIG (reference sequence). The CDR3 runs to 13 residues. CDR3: CAWSGQKNSPLHF. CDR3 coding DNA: TGTGCCTGGAGTGGACAGAAGAATTCACCCCTCCACTTT.

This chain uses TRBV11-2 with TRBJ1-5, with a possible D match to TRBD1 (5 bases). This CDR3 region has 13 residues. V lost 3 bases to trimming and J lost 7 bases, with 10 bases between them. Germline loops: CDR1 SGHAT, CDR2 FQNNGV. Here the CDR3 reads CASSLTGGQPQHF. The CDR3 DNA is TGTGCCAGCAGCTTGACCGGGGGGCAGCCCCAGCATTTT.

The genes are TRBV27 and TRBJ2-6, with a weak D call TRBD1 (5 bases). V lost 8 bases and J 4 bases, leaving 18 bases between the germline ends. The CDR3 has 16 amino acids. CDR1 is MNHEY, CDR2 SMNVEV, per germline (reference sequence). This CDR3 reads CASGSIQGKGANVLTF. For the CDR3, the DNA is TGTGCCAGCGGTAGTATCCAGGGTAAAGGGGCCAACGTCCTGACTTTC.

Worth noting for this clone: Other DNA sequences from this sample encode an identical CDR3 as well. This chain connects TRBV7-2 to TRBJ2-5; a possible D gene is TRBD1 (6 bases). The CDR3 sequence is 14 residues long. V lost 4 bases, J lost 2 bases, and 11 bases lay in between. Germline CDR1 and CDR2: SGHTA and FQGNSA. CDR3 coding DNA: TGTGCCAGCAGCTCCGGGACATTTCAAGAGACCCAGTACTTC. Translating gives CASSSGTFQETQYF. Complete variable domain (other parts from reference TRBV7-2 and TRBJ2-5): GAGVSQSPSNKVTEKGKDVELRCDPISGHTALYWYRQSLGQGLEFLIYFQGNSAPDKSGLPSDRFSAERTGGSVSTLTIQRTQQEDSAVYLCASSSGTFQETQYFGPGTRLLVL.

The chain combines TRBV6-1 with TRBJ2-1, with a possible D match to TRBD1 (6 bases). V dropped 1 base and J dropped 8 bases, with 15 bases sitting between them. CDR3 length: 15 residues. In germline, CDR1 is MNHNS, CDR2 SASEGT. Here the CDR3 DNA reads TGTGCCAGCAGTGAAGGAGGCAGGGGACGCGATGAGCAGTTCTTC. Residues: CASSEGGRGRDEQFF.

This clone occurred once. The CDR3 bases are TGTGCCACCCGAGGTTCTGCTAACTATGGCTACACCTTC. The encoded protein is CATRGSANYGYTF. The gene calls are TRBV24-1 and TRBJ1-2; D call uncertain. Trimming removed 9 bases at V and 0 bases at J, with 10 bases between. The CDR3 contains 13 residues. The V gene's germline CDR1 is KGHDR and CDR2 SFDVKD.

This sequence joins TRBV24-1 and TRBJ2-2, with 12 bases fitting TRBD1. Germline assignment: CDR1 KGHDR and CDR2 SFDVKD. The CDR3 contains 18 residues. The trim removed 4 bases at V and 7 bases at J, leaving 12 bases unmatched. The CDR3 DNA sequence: TGTGCCACCAGTGACCCCGCCGGGACAGGGGGCGTGAGCGGGGAGCTGTTTTTT. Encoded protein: CATSDPAGTGGVSGELFF.

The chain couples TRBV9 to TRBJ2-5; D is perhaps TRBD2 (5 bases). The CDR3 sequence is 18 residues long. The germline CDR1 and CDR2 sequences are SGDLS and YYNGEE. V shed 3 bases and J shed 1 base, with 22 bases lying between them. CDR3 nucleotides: TGTGCCAGCAGCGAGAGTACGACGACACGAGGGCTCCAAGAGACCCAGTACTTC. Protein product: CASSESTTTRGLQETQYF.

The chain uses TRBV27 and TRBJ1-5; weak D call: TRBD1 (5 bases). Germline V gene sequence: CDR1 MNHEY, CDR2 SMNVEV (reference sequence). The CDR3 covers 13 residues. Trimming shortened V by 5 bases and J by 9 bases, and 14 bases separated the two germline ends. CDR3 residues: CASSRDSRGPQHF. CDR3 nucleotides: TGTGCCAGCAGTCGGGACTCCCGGGGGCCCCAGCATTTT.

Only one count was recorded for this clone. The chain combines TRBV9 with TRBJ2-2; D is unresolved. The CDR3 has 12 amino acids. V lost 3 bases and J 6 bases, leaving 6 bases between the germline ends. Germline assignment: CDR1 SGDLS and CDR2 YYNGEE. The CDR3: CASSANSGELFF. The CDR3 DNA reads TGTGCCAGCAGCGCAAACTCCGGGGAGCTGTTTTTT.

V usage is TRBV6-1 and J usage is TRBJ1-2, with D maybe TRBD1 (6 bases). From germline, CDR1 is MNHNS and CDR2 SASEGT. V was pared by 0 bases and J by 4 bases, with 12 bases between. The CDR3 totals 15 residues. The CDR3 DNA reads TGTGCCAGCAGTGAAGCTAACAGGGTTGGCTATGGCTACACCTTC. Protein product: CASSEANRVGYGYTF.